This TCR beta chain was observed in a study of CDR3 diversity in severe acne. CDR1 is SEHNR and CDR2 is FQNEAQ in the germline V gene (reference sequence). Trimming stripped 7 bases from V and 2 bases from J, with 18 bases between. This CDR3 region has 16 residues. One entry per CDR3 protein results from TCRdb running MiXCR on the PCR reads. The data hold fewer than 90,000 distinct CDR3 sequences, with roughly 51% observed a single time. This clonotype has ten or more counts. V and J are TRBV7-9 and TRBJ1-3; no firm D call. This receptor was identified in a male donor in good health, without acne. Material for sequencing was blood. CDR3 sequence reads: CASTLMVGVAGNTIYF. CDR3 coding DNA: TGTGCCAGCACCCTCATGGTGGGAGTAGCTGGAAACACCATATATTTT.